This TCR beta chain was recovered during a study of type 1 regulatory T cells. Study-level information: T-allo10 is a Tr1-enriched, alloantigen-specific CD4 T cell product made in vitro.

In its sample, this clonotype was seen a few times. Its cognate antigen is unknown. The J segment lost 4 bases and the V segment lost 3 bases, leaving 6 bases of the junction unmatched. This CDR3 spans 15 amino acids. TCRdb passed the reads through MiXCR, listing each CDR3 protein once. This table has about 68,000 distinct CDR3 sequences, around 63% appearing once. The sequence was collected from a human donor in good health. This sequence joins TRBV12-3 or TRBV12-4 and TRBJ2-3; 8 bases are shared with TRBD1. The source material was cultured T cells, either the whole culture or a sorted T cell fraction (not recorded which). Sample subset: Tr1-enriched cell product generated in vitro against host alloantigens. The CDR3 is CASSFRAGGSDTQYF. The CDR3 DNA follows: TGTGCCAGCAGTTTCAGGGCAGGGGGCTCAGATACGCAGTATTTT.